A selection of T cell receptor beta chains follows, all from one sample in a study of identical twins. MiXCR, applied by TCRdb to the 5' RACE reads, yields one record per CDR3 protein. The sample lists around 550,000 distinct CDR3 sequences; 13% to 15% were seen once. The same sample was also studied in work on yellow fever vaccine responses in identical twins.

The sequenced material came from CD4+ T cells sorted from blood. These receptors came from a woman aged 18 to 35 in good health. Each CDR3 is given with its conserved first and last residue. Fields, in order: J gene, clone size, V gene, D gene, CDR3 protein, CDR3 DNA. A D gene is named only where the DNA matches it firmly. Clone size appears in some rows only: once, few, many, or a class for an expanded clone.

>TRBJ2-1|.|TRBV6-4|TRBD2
CASSVGTSRNEQFF
TGTGCCAGCAGTGTCGGGACTAGCCGCAATGAGCAGTTCTTC
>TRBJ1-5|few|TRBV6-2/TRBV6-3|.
CASRRTPINQPQHF
TGTGCCAGCAGACGCACCCCCATCAATCAGCCCCAGCATTTT
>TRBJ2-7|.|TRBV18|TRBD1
CASSPLGQGASSYEQYF
TGTGCCAGCTCACCCCTAGGACAGGGGGCCTCGTCCTACGAGCAGTACTTC
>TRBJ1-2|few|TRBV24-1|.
CATSEGVGYGYTF
TGTGCCACCAGTGAAGGGGTGGGCTATGGCTACACCTTC
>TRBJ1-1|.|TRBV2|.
CASSEGFTEAFF
TGTGCCAGCAGTGAAGGGTTCACTGAAGCTTTCTTT
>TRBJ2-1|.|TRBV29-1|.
CSVAHVEGVSEQFF
TGCAGCGTTGCCCATGTCGAAGGGGTGAGTGAGCAGTTCTTC
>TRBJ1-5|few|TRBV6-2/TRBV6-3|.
CASSYDSNQPQHF
TGTGCCAGCAGTTACGACAGCAATCAGCCCCAGCATTTT
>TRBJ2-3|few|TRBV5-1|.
CASSLGRLQGDTQYF
TGCGCCAGCAGCTTGGGGAGACTACAAGGAGATACGCAGTATTTT
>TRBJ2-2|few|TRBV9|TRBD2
CASSPGGIVAGELFF
TGTGCCAGCAGCCCCGGGGGGATCGTGGCCGGGGAGCTGTTTTTT
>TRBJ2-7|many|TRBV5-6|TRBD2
CASQTVGGNSYEQYF
TGTGCCAGCCAGACGGTCGGGGGGAACTCCTACGAGCAGTACTTC
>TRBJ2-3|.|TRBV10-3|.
CAIKGILAGTDTQYF
TGTGCCATCAAGGGTATCCTCGCAGGCACAGATACGCAGTATTTT
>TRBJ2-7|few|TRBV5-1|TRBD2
CASSPQGTSGSLSYEQYF
TGCGCCAGCAGCCCGCAAGGGACTAGCGGGAGCCTCTCCTACGAGCAGTACTTC
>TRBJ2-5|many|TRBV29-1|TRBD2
CSVGFGGLAERETQYF
TGCAGCGTTGGTTTTGGGGGACTAGCGGAACGAGAGACCCAGTACTTC
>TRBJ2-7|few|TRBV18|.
CASSPPSGDEQYF
TGTGCCAGCTCACCACCGTCAGGGGACGAGCAGTACTTC
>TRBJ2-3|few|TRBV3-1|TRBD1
CASSQSRTGGTDTQYF
TGTGCCAGCAGCCAAAGTCGAACAGGGGGCACAGATACGCAGTATTTT
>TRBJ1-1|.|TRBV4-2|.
CASSPTRENTEAFF
TGTGCCAGCAGCCCGACGCGGGAGAACACTGAAGCTTTCTTT
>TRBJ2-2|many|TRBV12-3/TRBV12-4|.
CASSLRSGGAGELFF
TGTGCCAGCAGTTTAAGGTCTGGGGGTGCCGGGGAGCTGTTTTTT
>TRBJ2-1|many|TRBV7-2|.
CASSLGQTSYNEQFF
TGTGCCAGCAGCTTAGGACAGACCTCCTACAATGAGCAGTTCTTC
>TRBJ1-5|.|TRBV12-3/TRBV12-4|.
CASRPNGPGGQPQHF
TGTGCCAGCCGCCCCAATGGACCTGGGGGTCAGCCCCAGCATTTT
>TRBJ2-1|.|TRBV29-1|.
CSVPMGPYNEQFF
TGCAGCGTACCTATGGGCCCTTACAATGAGCAGTTCTTC
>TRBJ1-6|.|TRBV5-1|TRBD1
CASSSLGDRASSPLHF
TGCGCCAGCAGCTCCTTGGGTGACAGGGCGAGTTCACCCCTCCACTTT
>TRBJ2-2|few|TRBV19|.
CASSIRQIGELFF
TGTGCCAGTAGTATTCGCCAGATCGGGGAGCTGTTTTTT
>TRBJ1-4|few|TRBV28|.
CASRATGFTAVVEKLFF
TGTGCCAGCAGGGCGACAGGTTTTACCGCTGTGGTTGAAAAACTGTTTTTT
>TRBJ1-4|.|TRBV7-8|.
CASSLDSYSEKLFF
TGTGCCAGCAGCTTAGATTCTTACAGTGAAAAACTGTTTTTT
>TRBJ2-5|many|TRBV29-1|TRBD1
CSANLQGERETQYF
TGCAGCGCCAACCTACAGGGGGAAAGAGAGACCCAGTACTTC
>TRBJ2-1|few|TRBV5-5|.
CASSLGSAGTNEQFF
TGTGCCAGCAGCTTGGGATCGGCAGGGACGAATGAGCAGTTCTTC
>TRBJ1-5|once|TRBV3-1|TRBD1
CASSPGEGASNQPQHF
TGTGCCAGCAGCCCAGGTGAGGGGGCCAGCAATCAGCCCCAGCATTTT
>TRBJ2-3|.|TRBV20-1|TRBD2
CSGTLLGGGAGDTQYF
TGCAGTGGCACTCTCCTCGGCGGGGGGGCAGGAGATACGCAGTATTTT
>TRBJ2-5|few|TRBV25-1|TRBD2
CASSDPAGVIVETQYF
TGTGCCAGCAGTGACCCGGCGGGAGTGATTGTAGAGACCCAGTACTTC
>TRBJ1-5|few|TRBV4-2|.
CASSQGVGFNQPQHF
TGTGCCAGCAGCCAAGGAGTAGGATTCAATCAGCCCCAGCATTTT
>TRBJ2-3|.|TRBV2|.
CASAGQQTSTDTQYF
TGTGCCAGTGCGGGACAGCAAACTAGCACAGATACGCAGTATTTT
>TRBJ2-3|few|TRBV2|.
CASSVSADTQYF
TGTGCCAGCAGTGTGTCGGCAGATACGCAGTATTTT
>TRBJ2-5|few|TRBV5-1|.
CASSPRMWGGETQYF
TGCGCCAGCAGCCCGCGCATGTGGGGCGGGGAGACCCAGTACTTC
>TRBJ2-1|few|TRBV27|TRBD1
CASGTGGRGEQFF
TGTGCCAGCGGGACAGGGGGCCGGGGTGAGCAGTTCTTC
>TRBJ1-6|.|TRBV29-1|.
CSAGGWDNSPLHF
TGCAGCGCCGGAGGGTGGGATAATTCACCCCTCCACTTT
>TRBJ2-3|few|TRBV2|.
CASSELEASTDTQYF
TGTGCCAGCAGTGAACTAGAAGCTTCCACAGATACGCAGTATTTT
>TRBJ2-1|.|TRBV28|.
CASSRPTGYNEQFF
TGTGCCAGCAGTAGACCGACAGGCTACAATGAGCAGTTCTTC
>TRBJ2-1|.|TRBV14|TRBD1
CASSRGQGLPHSSYNEQFF
TGTGCCAGCAGCCGAGGACAGGGACTTCCACACAGCTCCTACAATGAGCAGTTCTTC
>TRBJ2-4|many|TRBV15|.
CATSRAAGVDIQYF
TGTGCCACCAGCAGGGCCGCAGGGGTTGACATTCAGTACTTC
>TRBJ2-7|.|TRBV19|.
CASSEGDLYEQYF
TGTGCCAGTAGTGAGGGGGACCTCTACGAGCAGTACTTC
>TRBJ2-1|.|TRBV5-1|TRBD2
CASSGAGSSYNEQFF
TGCGCCAGCTCGGGAGCGGGATCCTCCTACAATGAGCAGTTCTTC
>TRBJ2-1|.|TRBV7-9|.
CASSLRLVYNEQFF
TGTGCCAGCAGCTTAAGACTGGTCTACAATGAGCAGTTCTTC
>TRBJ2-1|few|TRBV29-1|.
CSANRETYNEQFF
TGCAGCGCTAACAGGGAAACCTACAATGAGCAGTTCTTC
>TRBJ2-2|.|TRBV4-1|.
CASSPADQAGELFF
TGCGCCAGCAGCCCGGCGGACCAGGCCGGGGAGCTGTTTTTT
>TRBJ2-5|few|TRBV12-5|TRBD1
CASANRGLGETQYF
TGTGCTAGTGCAAACAGGGGATTAGGAGAGACCCAGTACTTC
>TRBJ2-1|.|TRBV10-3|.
CAISESPPGNEQFF
TGTGCCATCAGTGAGTCTCCCCCTGGCAATGAGCAGTTCTTC
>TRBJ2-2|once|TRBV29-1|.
CSVGWTIGSGELFF
TGCAGCGTTGGATGGACTATTGGTTCCGGGGAGCTGTTTTTT
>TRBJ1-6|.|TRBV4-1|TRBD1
CASSQDPGQANSPLHF
TGCGCCAGCAGCCAAGACCCGGGACAGGCAAATTCACCCCTCCACTTT
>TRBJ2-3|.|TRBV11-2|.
CASSLVANTDTQYF
TGTGCCAGCAGCTTAGTAGCTAACACAGATACGCAGTATTTT
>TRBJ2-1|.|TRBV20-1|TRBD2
CSASQTSGRARTYNEQFF
TGCAGTGCTAGCCAGACTAGCGGGAGGGCCAGGACCTACAATGAGCAGTTCTTC